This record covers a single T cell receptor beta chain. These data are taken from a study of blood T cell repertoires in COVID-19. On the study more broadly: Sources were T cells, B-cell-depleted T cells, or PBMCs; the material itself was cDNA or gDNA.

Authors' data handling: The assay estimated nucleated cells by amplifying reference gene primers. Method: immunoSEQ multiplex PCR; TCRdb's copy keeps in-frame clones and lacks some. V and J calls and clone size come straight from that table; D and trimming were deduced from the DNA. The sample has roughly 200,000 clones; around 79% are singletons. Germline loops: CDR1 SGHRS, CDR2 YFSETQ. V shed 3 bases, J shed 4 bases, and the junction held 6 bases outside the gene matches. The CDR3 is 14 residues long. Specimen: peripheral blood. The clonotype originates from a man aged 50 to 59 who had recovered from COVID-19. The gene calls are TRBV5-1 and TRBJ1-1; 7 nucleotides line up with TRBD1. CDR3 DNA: TGCGCCAGCAGCTGGTCACAGGGGAGCACTGAAGCTTTCTTT. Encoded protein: CASSWSQGSTEAFF.